This TCR beta chain comes out of a study of blood T cells in healthy people across ages. General study points: In these data, TCR beta diversity tracked strongly with naive T cell percentage. The lack of PBMC sorting stopped any conclusive naive versus antigen-experienced comparison.

The second PCR ran about 6 to 12 cycles with a sample-barcoded 5' primer and J-beta primers. From each sample, at least 2.5 million paired-end reads containing CDR3 were obtained. TCRdb itself ran the 5' RACE reads through MiXCR, one entry per CDR3 protein. The profile shows roughly 2 million distinct CDR3 sequences, less than 50% of them singletons. Germline-derived CDR1 and CDR2 are MNHEY and SMNVEV (reference sequence). With 3 bases clipped from V and 0 bases from J, the junction kept 4 bases outside the gene matches. CDR3 size: 18 residues. With respect to this clonotype: What it binds is not known.

The chain uses TRBV27 and TRBJ2-6; 11 bases are a match to TRBD1. This TCR was sampled from a middle-aged woman in good health. Sequenced input: blood. The CDR3 DNA is TGTGCCAGCAGTTTCTGGACAGGGGGCGCCTCTGGGGCCAACGTCCTGACTTTC. Translated, it gives CASSFWTGGASGANVLTF.